This T cell receptor beta chain stems from a study of blood T cells in healthy people across ages. Findings of the study overall: Per-million-T-cell TCR beta diversity fell roughly linearly with age.

There are many counts of this clonotype. Its antigen remains unidentified. A second PCR, run for about 6 to 11 cycles, used a sample-barcoded 5' primer plus a J-beta primer mix. TCRdb re-analysed the 5' RACE reads in MiXCR, keeping a single row per CDR3 protein. This sample has about 670,000 distinct CDR3 sequences; 52% occur once, and the top ten carry about 13%. The germline gives CDR1 MNHNY, CDR2 SVGAGI (reference sequence). Trimming shortened V by 4 bases and J by 0 bases, and 8 bases separated the two germline ends. The CDR3 contains 14 residues. The TCR comes from a woman older than 75 in good health. The rearrangement links TRBV6-6 to TRBJ2-3; weak D call: TRBD2 (5 bases). The sequenced sample consisted of blood. In DNA, the CDR3 is TGTGCCAGCAGTTCGGGATTTAGCACAGATACGCAGTATTTT. Protein sequence: CASSSGFSTDTQYF.